This T cell receptor beta chain was obtained from a study of PD-1 blockade in classical Hodgkin lymphoma. Study-wide results and limits: Relapsed/refractory patients reportedly had lower baseline diversity than newly diagnosed patients. Undefined causes, possibly disease activity or prior therapy, underlie the repertoire differences.

The assay was immunoSEQ multiplex PCR, and TCRdb's table has in-frame clones only and misses some. The sample lists 47,000 or so clones, roughly 73% seen once, with 9.5% to 12% in the top ten. There are a few counts of this clone. Its specificity is unknown. Brentuximab vedotin exposure varied among the patients, all of whom had relapsed after autologous stem cell transplantation. CDR1 and CDR2 from the germline V gene are MNHEY and SVGAGI. The CDR3 runs 16 residues. Trimming took 4 bases from V and 3 from J, leaving 16 bases between them. This receptor was taken from a human donor with classical Hodgkin lymphoma. Sequences were derived from peripheral blood mononuclear cells (PBMCs), sampled at baseline. V gene TRBV6-5 combines with J gene TRBJ2-1; a weak D match, TRBD2 (6 bases). CDR3: CASSSGAGDSYNEQFF. The CDR3 DNA reads TGTGCCAGCAGTTCCGGAGCGGGTGACAGCTACAATGAGCAGTTCTTC.